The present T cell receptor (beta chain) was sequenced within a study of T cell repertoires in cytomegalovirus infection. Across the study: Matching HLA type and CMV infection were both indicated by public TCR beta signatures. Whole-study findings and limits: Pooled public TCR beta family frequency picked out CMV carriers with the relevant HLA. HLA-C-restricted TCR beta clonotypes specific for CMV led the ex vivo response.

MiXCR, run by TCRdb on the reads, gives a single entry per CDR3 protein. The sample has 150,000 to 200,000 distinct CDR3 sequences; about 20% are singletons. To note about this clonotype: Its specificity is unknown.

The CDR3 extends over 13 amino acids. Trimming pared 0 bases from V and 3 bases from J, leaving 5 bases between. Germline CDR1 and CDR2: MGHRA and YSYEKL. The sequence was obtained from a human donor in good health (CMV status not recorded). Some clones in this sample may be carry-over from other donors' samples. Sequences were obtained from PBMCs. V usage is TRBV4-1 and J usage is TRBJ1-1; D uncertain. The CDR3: CASSQETYTEAFF. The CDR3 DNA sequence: TGCGCCAGCAGCCAAGAAACGTACACTGAAGCTTTCTTT.